These T cell receptor beta chains were read from a single sample in a study of early T cells in non-severe SARS-CoV-2 infection. TCRdb called the 5' RACE reads again in MiXCR, with one record for every CDR3 protein. The sample shows around 77,000 distinct CDR3 sequences, roughly 12% of them seen only once. Sequencing was performed on whole blood, taken at baseline. These receptors all come from an adult who was a healthcare worker with PCR-confirmed SARS-CoV-2 infection or an uninfected control (not recorded which). The donor label of this sample is uncertain. Each CDR3 is given with its conserved first and last residue. The size field is filled for only some rows; it gives once, few, many or a size class.

CDR3: CAIRSSGTVNTGELFF; size: few; J: TRBJ2-2; V: TRBV10-3
CDR3: CASSTRDGNRNEKLFF; size: many; J: TRBJ1-4; V: TRBV7-9
CDR3: CASSPPGTGALFEAFF; size: NA; J: TRBJ1-1; V: TRBV18
CDR3: CASTRRGLAGSQETQYF; size: few; J: TRBJ2-5; V: TRBV2
CDR3: CASSTRTSGGGEQYF; size: many; J: TRBJ2-7; V: TRBV5-6
CDR3: CASSQGQDRPAGGYTF; size: few; J: TRBJ1-2; V: TRBV4-3
CDR3: CASSSLAGAYNEQFF; size: many; J: TRBJ2-1; V: TRBV7-8
CDR3: CASSPRGDPYNEQFF; size: NA; J: TRBJ2-1; V: TRBV4-1
CDR3: CASSYPTDTQYF; size: NA; J: TRBJ2-3; V: TRBV7-9
CDR3: CASSLSATRGATGELFF; size: many; J: TRBJ2-2; V: TRBV7-3
CDR3: CASSLAGQPREAFF; size: few; J: TRBJ1-1; V: TRBV5-5
CDR3: CASSPTLVTEAFF; size: few; J: TRBJ1-1; V: TRBV7-6
CDR3: CSANQGHHSYEQYF; size: NA; J: TRBJ2-7; V: TRBV20-1
CDR3: CASRTGVMNTEAFF; size: few; J: TRBJ1-1; V: TRBV9
CDR3: CASGVRPGQILKQYF; size: NA; J: TRBJ2-7; V: TRBV12-5
CDR3: CASERGREAFF; size: NA; J: TRBJ1-1; V: TRBV12-5
CDR3: CASSPPPLRETQYF; size: NA; J: TRBJ2-5; V: TRBV18
CDR3: CASSLAGTAFSGNTIYF; size: NA; J: TRBJ1-3; V: TRBV5-1
CDR3: CASIMVGDNQPQHF; size: NA; J: TRBJ1-5; V: TRBV19
CDR3: CASSVGLAGASYEQYF; size: few; J: TRBJ2-7; V: TRBV2
CDR3: CASSRMVPYEQYF; size: NA; J: TRBJ2-7; V: TRBV7-2
CDR3: CASSQDPGNNSPLHF; size: many; J: TRBJ1-6; V: TRBV4-2
CDR3: CASSLELAPYNEQFF; size: many; J: TRBJ2-1; V: TRBV5-6
CDR3: CASSELQGGVEAFF; size: NA; J: TRBJ1-1; V: TRBV9
CDR3: CASSFSRLGQGRDEQYF; size: NA; J: TRBJ2-7; V: TRBV5-1
CDR3: CSAREPGSSTQYF; size: NA; J: TRBJ2-3; V: TRBV20-1
CDR3: CASRPTGHLNYGYTF; size: NA; J: TRBJ1-2; V: TRBV7-9
CDR3: CASKIGPRGLKYEQYF; size: many; J: TRBJ2-7; V: TRBV27
CDR3: CASSSLTGTTNEKLFF; size: NA; J: TRBJ1-4; V: TRBV5-6
CDR3: CASSQVLGLRPYEQYF; size: many; J: TRBJ2-7; V: TRBV4-2
CDR3: CASSEVSSGGSYEQYF; size: few; J: TRBJ2-7; V: TRBV6-1
CDR3: CASSVPTGGRTYEQYF; size: many; J: TRBJ2-7; V: TRBV2
CDR3: CSAVYVGPAGNTIYF; size: few; J: TRBJ1-3; V: TRBV20-1
CDR3: CASSHGQGGTYEQYF; size: NA; J: TRBJ2-7; V: TRBV27
CDR3: CASSLGPDGSGELFF; size: few; J: TRBJ2-2; V: TRBV7-2
CDR3: CASSPTIPGQGSDTQYF; size: many; J: TRBJ2-3; V: TRBV4-2
CDR3: CASSQDEPPGTPTARTDTQYF; size: many; J: TRBJ2-3; V: TRBV14
CDR3: CSARWGGVYEQYF; size: many; J: TRBJ2-7; V: TRBV20-1
CDR3: CSARVGGAETQYF; size: many; J: TRBJ2-5; V: TRBV20-1
CDR3: CATESGTVDEQYF; size: few; J: TRBJ2-7; V: TRBV10-3
CDR3: CSETGDTDTQYF; size: NA; J: TRBJ2-3; V: TRBV29-1
CDR3: CASSLGPKESPQYF; size: NA; J: TRBJ2-5; V: TRBV5-1
CDR3: CASSRDSGTQYF; size: many; J: TRBJ2-5; V: TRBV7-2
CDR3: CSVEDHMTGNTIYF; size: few; J: TRBJ1-3; V: TRBV29-1
CDR3: CASSFGQGHYEQYF; size: few; J: TRBJ2-7; V: TRBV12-3/TRBV12-4
CDR3: CASSPRQGDYEQYF; size: few; J: TRBJ2-7; V: TRBV18
CDR3: CASSKWETETGELFF; size: NA; J: TRBJ2-2; V: TRBV21-1